This T cell receptor (beta chain) derives from a study of T cell responses to AZD1222 COVID-19 vaccine. Study-level points and caveats: At baseline, just five to seven AZD1222 recipients tested seropositive. There were mostly white British donors and more females than males, and clonal diversity was possibly underestimated. In the spike-specific TCR repertoire, nearly half reportedly target unmutated variant regions.

Some clones are missing from TCRdb's copy, which holds only in-frame ones; the method was immunoSEQ multiplex PCR. The sample consists of about 200,000 clones, 80% to 95% of them appearing once. Concerning this clone: The antigen is undetermined. Other DNA variants within this sample encode the same CDR3.

The V gene lost 3 bases and the J gene lost 5 bases, with 7 bases spanning the gap. CDR1 and CDR2 (germline): KGHSH, LQKENI. This CDR3 has 12 amino acids. This specimen was peripheral blood, taken 28 days after the second AZD1222 dose. This TCR was sampled from an adult who received the AZD1222 COVID-19 vaccine. The genes are TRBV18 and TRBJ2-5; D gene unclear. For the CDR3, the DNA is TGTGCCAGCTCACCTTCCCGGGAGACCCAGTACTTC. Its protein is CASSPSRETQYF.